One and the same sample provided the 23 T cell receptor beta chains below, sequenced in a study of cytomegalovirus exposure and HLA in healthy donors. The PCR made use of 60 Vbeta and 13 Jbeta primers. Produced via immunoSEQ multiplex PCR; TCRdb's table is partial and in-frame only. In the table there are 150,000 to 200,000 clones, roughly 83% of which are singletons. Sample: PBMCs. The receptors were sampled from a woman aged 45-65 years in good health and CMV-seronegative.

This chain joins TRBV7-3 and TRBJ2-3; perhaps TRBD1 as D (6 bases). Germline CDR1 is SGHTA and CDR2 is FQGTGA. There are 13 residues in the CDR3. V shed 5 bases and J shed 5 bases, with 11 bases lying between them. CDR3 sequence: CASSVTGLDTQYF. The CDR3 DNA reads TGTGCCAGCAGCGTCACAGGGTTAGATACGCAGTATTTT.

The V call is TRBV2, the J call TRBJ1-2, with D possibly being TRBD1 (6 bases). This CDR3 spans 15 amino acids. Germline values: CDR1 SNHLY, CDR2 FYNNEI. V was clipped by 4 bases and J by 8 bases, with 20 bases between them. In DNA, the CDR3 is TGTGCCAGCAGTGTAGCGTCAGGTTCTAGGGGGGGCTACACCTTC. As protein: CASSVASGSRGGYTF.

The chain is built from TRBV11-2 and TRBJ1-5; D is ambiguous. V lost 1 base and J lost 4, with 11 bases in between. The CDR3 extends over 15 amino acids. The germline CDR1 and CDR2 sequences are SGHAT and FQNNGV. CDR3 in amino acids: CASSLGVAANQPQHF. CDR3 DNA: TGTGCCAGCAGCTTAGGGGTAGCAGCAAATCAGCCCCAGCATTTT.

The chain has TRBV5-4 and TRBJ1-2; 11 bases are shared with TRBD1. The CDR3 runs 15 residues. V lost 2 bases to trimming and J lost 8 bases; unmatched junction nucleotides: 8. Looked up from germline, CDR1 is SGHNT and CDR2 is YYREEE (reference sequence). The CDR3 here is CASSFPGQGASGYTF. In DNA, the CDR3 is TGTGCCAGCAGCTTTCCTGGACAGGGGGCCTCAGGCTACACCTTC.

The V call is TRBV5-1, the J call TRBJ2-1; 12 bases map to TRBD2. CDR1 is SGHRS, CDR2 YFSETQ, per germline. Trimming at V came to 4 bases and at J to 2 bases, leaving 4 bases not matched to a gene. This CDR3 has 16 residues. The CDR3 is CASSTGLAGPYNEQFF. In nucleotides, the CDR3 is TGCGCCAGCAGCACCGGACTAGCGGGGCCCTACAATGAGCAGTTCTTC.

This clone was picked up a small number of times. Relative to the germline gene, one junction end is altered; a read error may explain this. J is TRBJ1-3 and V is TRBV18, with 7 bases lining up with TRBD1. This CDR3 has 14 residues. CDR1 and CDR2 (germline): KGHSH, LQKENI. The CDR3 sequence is CASSPQGTGNTIYF. CDR3 coding DNA: TGTGCCAGCTCGCCACAGGGGACTGGAAACACCATATATTTT.

The chain is built from TRBV19 and TRBJ1-2; D is unresolved. The CDR3 length is 13 residues. Germline CDR1 LNHDA, CDR2 SQIVND (reference sequence). The germline V and J ends were trimmed by 5 bases and 1 base, with 8 bases remaining between them. The CDR3 nucleotides read TGTGCCAGTAGTTCCGGGAATAACTATGGCTACACCTTC. It encodes CASSSGNNYGYTF.

Only one count was recorded for this clone. CDR3 in DNA: TGTGCCAGCAGTCCCCCAACTGAAGCTTTCTTT. This sequence encodes CASSPPTEAFF. This chain uses TRBV7-9 with TRBJ1-1; D is undetermined. The V end lost 6 bases, the J end lost 5 bases, and 7 bases lay between the germline ends. Per germline, CDR1 SEHNR and CDR2 FQNEAQ (reference sequence). The CDR3 is 11 amino acids.

This rearrangement joins TRBV4-3 to TRBJ2-6, with D possibly being TRBD1 (6 bases). Germline lookup yields CDR1 LGHNA and CDR2 YSLEER. V lost 0 bases and J 1 base, leaving 16 bases between the germline ends. This CDR3 is 19 amino acids long. The CDR3: CASSQEVDRRGSGANVLTF. The CDR3 DNA reads as TGCGCCAGCAGCCAAGAAGTCGACAGGCGAGGGTCTGGGGCCAACGTCCTGACTTTC.

The chain combines TRBV5-1 with TRBJ2-7, with D maybe TRBD1 (6 bases). This CDR3 is 16 amino acids long. Trimming pared 0 bases from V and 3 bases from J, leaving 16 bases between. Per germline, CDR1 SGHRS and CDR2 YFSETQ. Here the CDR3 DNA reads TGCGCCAGCAGCTTGGCCCCAGGGGTGGGGTTCTACGAGCAGTACTTC. Translation gives CASSLAPGVGFYEQYF.

The chain couples TRBV6-5 to TRBJ2-7; 7 nucleotides match TRBD1. Germline V lookup: CDR1 MNHEY, CDR2 SVGAGI. After removal of 0 bases from V and 7 bases from J, the junction contained 9 bases not matched to a gene. The CDR3 runs 15 residues. The CDR3 region has the DNA TGTGCCAGCAGTTACTCCAGGACAGGCCCGGGAGAGCAGTACTTC. As protein: CASSYSRTGPGEQYF.

This clone was seen once. J is TRBJ2-2 and V is TRBV7-9, with a possible D match to TRBD1 (5 bases). This CDR3 comprises 16 residues. Germline loops: CDR1 SEHNR, CDR2 FQNEAQ (reference sequence). V was clipped by 5 bases and J by 6 bases, with 19 bases between them. DNA for the CDR3: TGTGCCAGCAGCCCCGTGCCAGGGAACACCGCCGGGGAGCTGTTTTTT. Protein product: CASSPVPGNTAGELFF.

V is TRBV5-1 and J is TRBJ1-2; D is possibly TRBD1 (5 bases). This CDR3 region has 12 residues. CDR1 SGHRS and CDR2 YFSETQ come from the germline V gene. Trimming left V 4 bases short and J 5 bases short, with 9 bases between. CDR3 region: CASSPGTYGYTF. The DNA for the CDR3 is TGCGCCAGCAGCCCGGGGACTTATGGCTACACCTTC.

This CDR3 reads CASSPGTGVSGAFF. Here the CDR3 DNA reads TGTGCCAGCAGCCCCGGGACAGGGGTGTCTGGAGCTTTCTTT. This sequence joins TRBV7-2 and TRBJ1-1, with 10 bases that match TRBD1. The CDR3 has 14 amino acids. Germline V gene sequence: CDR1 SGHTA, CDR2 FQGNSA. Unmatched junction bases numbered 10, after V lost 5 bases and J lost 10 bases.

This clone occurred a few times. J is TRBJ1-6 and V is TRBV4-1; D is possibly TRBD1 (6 bases). This CDR3 spans 14 amino acids. Germline loops: CDR1 MGHRA, CDR2 YSYEKL. The ends were cut back, 2 bases at V and 8 bases at J, with 10 bases in the middle. CDR3 loop: CASSQPPGDSPLHF. CDR3 sequence (DNA): TGCGCCAGCAGCCAACCACCAGGGGATTCACCCCTCCACTTT.

This clone was seen only a few times. V is TRBV19 and J is TRBJ1-1, with TRBD1 as a possible D gene (6 bases). Trimming cost V 6 bases and J 2 bases, with 16 bases left between them. Germline V CDR1 and CDR2: LNHDA, SQIVND (reference sequence). The CDR3 is 15 residues long. CDR3 loop: CASRPPGGLNTEAFF. The CDR3 DNA is TGTGCCAGTAGACCCCCGGGGGGGCTCAACACTGAAGCTTTCTTT.

This chain uses TRBV27 with TRBJ2-2; TRBD2 is a possible D gene (6 bases). The V gene lost 5 bases and the J gene lost 2 bases, with 18 bases spanning the gap. This CDR3 region has 17 residues. Per germline, CDR1 MNHEY and CDR2 SMNVEV (reference sequence). The chain's CDR3 is CASSGQPGLPNTGELFF. The CDR3 region has the DNA TGTGCCAGCAGTGGACAACCGGGACTTCCAAACACCGGGGAGCTGTTTTTT.

This chain connects TRBV4-1 to TRBJ2-1, with 14 nucleotides matching TRBD2. The CDR3 totals 20 residues. Germline CDR1 MGHRA, CDR2 YSYEKL. The V and J ends lost 2 bases and 2 bases, in that order; junction bases with no gene match: 11. DNA for the CDR3: TGCGCCAGCAGCCAAAGACTAGCGGGAGGGGCGCTAACCCCCTACAATGAGCAGTTCTTC. It translates to CASSQRLAGGALTPYNEQFF.

The V gene is TRBV9, the J gene TRBJ2-3; 8 bases fit TRBD1. Per the germline V gene, CDR1 is SGDLS and CDR2 is YYNGEE. V trimming: 7 bases; J trimming: 0 bases; junction bases outside the gene matches: 7. The CDR3 contains 15 residues. CDR3 sequence: CASAGGPSSTDTQYF. The CDR3 DNA is TGTGCCAGCGCAGGGGGCCCCTCGAGCACAGATACGCAGTATTTT.

Notes on this clone: The junction does not match germline at one end; this may be a read error. The chain is built from TRBV7-9 and TRBJ2-1; TRBD2 aligns across 9 bases. Germline loops: CDR1 SEHNR, CDR2 FQNEAQ (reference sequence). The CDR3 sequence is 16 residues long. The CDR3 nucleotides are TGTTCCAGCAGCTTAAAGGGCGGGAGGGGATACAATGAGCAGTTCTTC. It specifies CSSSLKGGRGYNEQFF.

The chain joins TRBV27 to TRBJ2-7; 7 nucleotides align to TRBD1. Germline V lookup: CDR1 MNHEY, CDR2 SMNVEV (reference sequence). With 3 bases clipped from V and 2 bases from J, the junction kept 4 bases outside the gene matches. The CDR3 sequence is 14 residues long. The CDR3 coding sequence is TGTGCCAGCAGTTTTGGGACAGCGACCTACGAGCAGTACTTC. This codes for CASSFGTATYEQYF.

V gene TRBV7-3 combines with J gene TRBJ1-1; tentative D call: TRBD1 (6 bases). V lost 2 bases, J lost 1 base, and 11 bases lay in between. CDR1 and CDR2 from the germline V gene are SGHTA and FQGTGA. The CDR3 length is 15 residues. CDR3 amino acids: CASSLRGAANTEAFF. The CDR3 nucleotides are TGTGCCAGCAGCTTACGGGGGGCCGCGAACACTGAAGCTTTCTTT.

The chain joins TRBV18 to TRBJ2-2, with a tentative D call TRBD1 (5 bases). The germline CDR1 and CDR2 sequences are KGHSH and LQKENI. Trimming left V 2 bases short and J 2 bases short, with 12 bases between. This CDR3 comprises 16 residues. The CDR3 spells CASSPFLQGNTGELFF. CDR3 DNA sequence: TGTGCCAGCTCACCATTTCTCCAGGGCAACACCGGGGAGCTGTTTTTT.